This passage covers 5 T cell receptor beta chains from one sample sequenced in a study of OX40 agonist ivuxolimab in advanced cancers. Assay used: immunoSEQ multiplex PCR; TCRdb lists only in-frame clones, some missing. The sample lists some 83,000 clones; about 90% were seen once. Sequences were derived from CD4+ or CD8+ T cells sorted from blood, sampled in a trial of the OX40 agonist ivuxolimab. The origin of the receptors is an adult with an advanced solid tumor such as melanoma, head and neck, liver or kidney cancer.

This chain joins TRBV6-5 and TRBJ2-1; 10 nucleotides match TRBD2. The CDR3 is 15 residues long. Germline lookup yields CDR1 MNHEY and CDR2 SVGAGI. The ends lost 5 bases at V and 6 bases at J; junction bases unmatched: 7. CDR3 region: CASSHLAGVANEQFF. CDR3 DNA: TGTGCCAGCAGTCATCTAGCGGGAGTGGCCAATGAGCAGTTCTTC.

The chain uses TRBV15 and TRBJ1-5; a weak D match, TRBD1 (5 bases). Germline values: CDR1 LNHNV, CDR2 YYDKDF (reference sequence). The ends were cut back, 0 bases at V and 3 bases at J, with 9 bases in the middle. This CDR3 comprises 15 residues. The CDR3 spells CATSRDQGLNQPQHF. The DNA of the CDR3 is TGTGCCACCAGCAGAGATCAGGGCCTCAATCAGCCCCAGCATTTT.

The V gene is TRBV30, the J gene TRBJ2-5; 7 nucleotides agree with TRBD1. This CDR3 is 12 amino acids long. Unmatched junction bases numbered 9, after V lost 8 bases and J lost 6 bases. Per the germline V gene, CDR1 is GTSNPN and CDR2 is SVGIG (reference sequence). The CDR3 sequence is CATDRNYKTQYF. Written as DNA, the CDR3 is TGTGCCACGGACAGGAACTATAAGACCCAGTACTTC.

The J gene is TRBJ1-1, the V gene TRBV7-9, with a weak D call TRBD1 (5 bases). Trimming shortened V by 5 bases and J by 11 bases, and 12 bases separated the two germline ends. CDR3 size: 11 residues. Germline-derived CDR1 and CDR2 are SEHNR and FQNEAQ (reference sequence). CDR3 loop: CASSRDLGAFF. The CDR3 DNA reads as TGTGCCAGCAGCCGGGACCTGGGGGCTTTCTTT.

The rearrangement links TRBV27 to TRBJ1-2; no clear D gene. Germline CDR1 and CDR2: MNHEY and SMNVEV (reference sequence). Trimming pared 2 bases from V and 2 bases from J, leaving 18 bases between. The CDR3 is made up of 17 amino acids. The CDR3, as DNA: TGTGCCAGCAGTTTACTGGCGGGCGCAGATGTAAACTATGGCTACACCTTC. Residues: CASSLLAGADVNYGYTF.